A single TCR beta chain is shown here with its context. Its target is unknown. Authors' methods: Filtering was not the same, since immunoSEQ gave junction-only sequences without quality scores. Assay: immunoSEQ multiplex PCR; the TCRdb copy retains only in-frame clones and omits some. The V and J calls and the clone size are those of that table, but D and trimming were determined from the DNA. The table includes under 1 million clones, almost 95% detected once. The data stem from a study of shared clonotypes between healthy human individuals. Study as a whole: Each donor's CD8 memory used one plate, CD8 naive two, each CD4 subset three.

This CDR3 comprises 15 residues. Positively selected for CCR7, the CD45RO-negative cells used as naive CD8 cells excluded terminally differentiated effector memory CD45RA+ cells. Study-wide results and caveats: Clonotype sharing among donors likely depends on sequencing depth.

The V call is TRBV21-1, the J call TRBJ1-5. TRBV21-1 is described as a pseudogene. The specimen sequenced was naive CD8+ T cells sorted from blood. The TCR was taken from a man aged 25 to 40 in good health. DNA of the CDR3: TGTGCCAGCAGCAAAGGAGAACCCCGGGACTTTTGTATGAATTTT. Residues: CASSKGEPRDFCMNF.